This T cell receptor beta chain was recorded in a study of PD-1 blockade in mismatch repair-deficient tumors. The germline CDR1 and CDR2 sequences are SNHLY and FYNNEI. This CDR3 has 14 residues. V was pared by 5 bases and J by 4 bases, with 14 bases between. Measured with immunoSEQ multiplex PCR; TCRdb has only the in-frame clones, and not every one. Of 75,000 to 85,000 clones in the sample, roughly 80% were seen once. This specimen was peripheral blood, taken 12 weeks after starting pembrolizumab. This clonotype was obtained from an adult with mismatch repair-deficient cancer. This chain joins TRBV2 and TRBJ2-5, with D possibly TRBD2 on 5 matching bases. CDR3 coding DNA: TGTGCCAGCAGTAAGGGAGTGTTTGGAGAGACCCAGTACTTC. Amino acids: CASSKGVFGETQYF.